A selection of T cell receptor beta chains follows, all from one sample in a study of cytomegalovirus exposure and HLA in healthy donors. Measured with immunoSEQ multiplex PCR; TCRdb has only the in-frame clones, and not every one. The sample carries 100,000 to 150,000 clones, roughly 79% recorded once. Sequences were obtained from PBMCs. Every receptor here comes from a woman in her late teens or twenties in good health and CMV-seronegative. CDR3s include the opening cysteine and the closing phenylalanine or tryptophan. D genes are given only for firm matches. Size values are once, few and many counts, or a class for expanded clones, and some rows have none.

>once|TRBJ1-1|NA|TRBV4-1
CASSQTVIMNTEAFF
TGCGCCAGCAGCCAAACAGTGATAATGAACACTGAAGCTTTCTTT
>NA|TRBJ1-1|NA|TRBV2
CASGQAMNTEAFF
TGTGCCAGCGGCCAGGCCATGAACACTGAAGCTTTCTTT
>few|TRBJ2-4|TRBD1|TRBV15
CATSRDPGQGDIQYF
TGTGCCACCAGCAGAGACCCGGGACAGGGGGACATTCAGTACTTC
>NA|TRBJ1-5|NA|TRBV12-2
CASRLARAHSNQPQHF
TGTGCAAGTCGCTTAGCCAGGGCCCATAGCAATCAGCCCCAGCATTTT
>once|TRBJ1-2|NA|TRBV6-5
CASRRADGYTF
TGTGCCAGCAGGAGGGCCGATGGCTACACCTTC
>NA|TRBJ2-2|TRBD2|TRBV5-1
CASSYGTSGRAGELFF
TGCGCCAGCAGCTACGGGACTAGCGGGAGGGCCGGGGAGCTGTTTTTT
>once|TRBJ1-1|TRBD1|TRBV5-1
CASSPRGTGALNTEAFF
TGCGCCAGCAGCCCCCGGGGGACAGGGGCCTTGAACACTGAAGCTTTCTTT
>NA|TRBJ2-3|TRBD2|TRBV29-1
CSVSSGITDTQYF
TGCAGCGTGTCCAGCGGGATCACAGATACGCAGTATTTT
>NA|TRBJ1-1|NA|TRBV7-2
CASSLRLARGTEAFF
TGTGCCAGCAGCTTGAGACTGGCCCGGGGCACTGAAGCTTTCTTT
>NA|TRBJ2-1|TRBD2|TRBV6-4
CASSAGTSGEQFF
TGTGCCAGCAGCGCCGGGACTAGCGGGGAGCAGTTCTTC
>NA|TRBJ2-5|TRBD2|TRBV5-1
CASSPTRTSGIGETQYF
TGCGCCAGCAGCCCCACAAGAACTAGCGGGATAGGAGAGACCCAGTACTTC
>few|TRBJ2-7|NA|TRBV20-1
CSARKSEQYF
TGCAGTGCTAGAAAGAGCGAGCAGTACTTC